The source of this TCR beta chain is a study of siplizumab effects on memory and regulatory T cells. V shed 0 bases and J shed 1 base, with 13 bases lying between them. Germline values: CDR1 MNHNS, CDR2 SASEGT. The length of the CDR3 is 16 residues. Concerning this clone itself: Its antigen is undetermined.

Assays were performed on 95,000 to 100,000 TCR templates per sample. Profiling relied on immunoSEQ multiplex PCR, and the TCRdb table lists in-frame clones only, not all of them. The table records some 65,000 clones, 88% of them present only once. Findings and limits, study-wide: A major contribution to the alloresponse seemed to be made by naive T cells, which seemed more diverse than memory cells. Treatment with siplizumab left mappable alloreactive CD4+ clones averaging roughly 66% Treg-derived, compared with 25% to 30% in controls. Among sequences traceable to unstimulated CD4+ memory cells, alloreactive ones were significantly reduced by siplizumab.

V and J are TRBV6-1 and TRBJ2-7; D is perhaps TRBD1 or TRBD2 (5 bases each). The sequence was collected from a human donor in good health. The sequenced sample was Tregs sorted from blood. The CDR3: CASSEAGTIFSYEQYF. As DNA, the CDR3 is TGTGCCAGCAGTGAAGCCGGGACCATCTTTTCCTACGAGCAGTACTTC.